These 19 T cell receptor beta chains were all obtained from the same sample, sequenced in a study of breast tumors, draining lymph nodes, adjacent tissues. Breast cancer patients provided tissue from their axillary draining lymph nodes. From the multiplex PCR reads, TCRdb called clonotypes with MiXCR, one entry per CDR3 protein. The data hold 290,000 or so distinct CDR3 sequences, with roughly 31% observed a single time. Sequencing was carried out using axillary lymph node tissue. Receptor source: a female donor with breast cancer. Some clones in this sample may be carry-over from other donors' samples.

Ten or more counts support this clonotype. V usage is TRBV19 and J usage is TRBJ2-3; tentatively, D is TRBD2 (6 bases). The CDR3 runs to 14 residues. The V and J ends lost 5 bases and 6 bases respectively, with 15 bases between them. The germline V gene has CDR1 LNHDA and CDR2 SQIVND (reference sequence). The DNA of the CDR3 is TGTGCCAGTAGTTCTCGGGAGAGAGGTGATACGCAGTATTTT. Amino acids: CASSSRERGDTQYF. The full variable domain, rest sourced from reference TRBV19 and TRBJ2-3, is DGGITQSPKYLFRKEGQNVTLSCEQNLNHDAMYWYRQDPGQGLRLIYYSQIVNDFQKGDIAEGYSVSREKKESFPLTVTSAQKNPTAFYLCASSSRERGDTQYFGPGTRLTVL.

As for this clonotype: It is unclear where the CDR3 begins or ends on the DNA, so no DNA is shown, and the CDR3 is as TCRdb lists it. V is TRBV11-2 and J is TRBJ2-3; the DNA was not compared with TRBD2, the D call given in the table. Germline loops: CDR1 SGHAT, CDR2 FQNNGV. With termini counted, the CDR3 has 20 amino acids. This CDR3 reads CASSFYICSAPLVGTDTQYF.

This clonotype was detected many times. The genes are TRBV13 and TRBJ1-3; D is unresolved. V lost 3 bases and J lost 8, with 23 bases in between. This CDR3 comprises 17 residues. Germline V gives CDR1 PRHDT, CDR2 FYEKMQ (reference sequence). The CDR3 region is CASSLPPRESRLDTIYF. In nucleotides, the CDR3 is TGTGCCAGCAGCTTGCCCCCACGGGAGTCCCGTTTAGACACCATATATTTT.

The V call is TRBV6-1, the J call TRBJ2-7, with TRBD2 identical over 11 bases. The ends lost 5 bases at V and 2 bases at J; junction bases unmatched: 8. The CDR3 totals 16 residues. Germline V lookup: CDR1 MNHNS, CDR2 SASEGT. Here the CDR3 DNA reads TGTGCCAGCAGTCAGACCTTACTAGCGGGGGCCTACGAGCAGTACTTC. Translation gives CASSQTLLAGAYEQYF.

The sample holds many counts of this clonotype. The V call is TRBV2, the J call TRBJ1-6, with a weak D call TRBD1 (5 bases). Germline V gives CDR1 SNHLY, CDR2 FYNNEI. This CDR3 contains 15 residues. Trimming shortened V by 9 bases and J by 9 bases, and 21 bases separated the two germline ends. The CDR3 reads CASLMGTPGISPLHF. For the CDR3, the DNA is TGTGCCAGTCTAATGGGGACCCCGGGGATTTCACCCCTCCACTTT.

About this clonotype itself: This may arise from a read error, as a much more abundant clone is one base away. The gene calls are TRBV20-1 and TRBJ2-1; 11 positions match TRBD2. Germline V gene sequence: CDR1 DFQATT, CDR2 SNEGSKA (reference sequence). The CDR3 is 15 amino acids. CDR3 amino acids: CSASAGLAGYNEQLF. The DNA of the CDR3 is TGCAGTGCTAGTGCCGGACTAGCGGGCTACAATGAGCAGCTCTTC.

The gene calls are TRBV7-9 and TRBJ1-5, with D tentatively TRBD1 (5 bases). Trimming took off 1 base at V and 2 bases at J, with 12 bases between the two ends. The CDR3 length is 16 residues. Germline V gives CDR1 SEHNR, CDR2 FQNEAQ (reference sequence). The CDR3 loop is CASSLVGDAGNQPQHF. DNA of the CDR3: TGTGCCAGCAGCTTAGTAGGGGACGCGGGCAATCAGCCCCAGCATTTT.

This clonotype appeared many times. The genes are TRBV10-1 and TRBJ2-3; D gene uncertain. The CDR3 runs 14 residues. Germline-derived CDR1 and CDR2 are WNHNN and SYGVQD (reference sequence). The V end lost 7 bases, the J end lost 0 bases, and 11 bases lay between the germline ends. CDR3 coding DNA: TGCGCCAGCAAGGAACGCCTTAGCACAGATACGCAGTATTTT. Translating gives CASKERLSTDTQYF.

This clonotype was seen a few times. The rearrangement links TRBV30 to TRBJ2-1, with 7 bases that match TRBD2. The CDR3 has 13 amino acids. Looked up from germline, CDR1 is GTSNPN and CDR2 is SVGIG (reference sequence). V was clipped by 0 bases and J by 11 bases; unmatched bases: 7. The CDR3 nucleotides are TGTGCCTGGAGTGTTCGAGCGGGACTTCAGCAGTTCTTC. It encodes CAWSVRAGLQQFF.

A word on this clonotype: This may come from a read error, since a much larger clone is one base off. The CDR3 protein is CSARAPWGYTF. DNA of the CDR3: TGCAGTGCCCGGGCCCCGTGGGGCTACACCTTC. This chain connects TRBV20-1 to TRBJ1-2; D is undetermined. V dropped 6 bases and J dropped 8 bases, with 13 bases sitting between them. Germline V gene data show CDR1 as DFQATT and CDR2 as SNEGSKA (reference sequence). The CDR3 sequence is 11 residues long.

This clonotype was observed a few times. It may be a read error: a sequence one base away is much more abundant. The chain combines TRBV9 with TRBJ2-5, with 7 positions matching TRBD2. The germline gives CDR1 SGDLS, CDR2 YYNGEE. The CDR3 totals 14 residues. In DNA, the CDR3 is TGTGCCAGCAGCGTAGAGGCGGGAGCAGAGACCCAGTCCTTC. Encoded protein: CASSVEAGAETQSF.

This clonotype was counted many times. This chain joins TRBV19 and TRBJ2-7; a weak D match, TRBD2 (6 bases). CDR3 length: 14 residues. In germline, CDR1 is LNHDA, CDR2 SQIVND (reference sequence). V was pared by 9 bases and J by 0 bases, with 15 bases between. The CDR3 coding sequence is TGTGCCAGCGCAACTAGCCCCAGCTCCTACGAGCAGTACTTC. This sequence encodes CASATSPSSYEQYF.

Many counts were recorded for this clonotype. The chain employs TRBV5-1 and TRBJ2-3; 7 positions agree with TRBD2. This CDR3 spans 16 amino acids. J was trimmed by 1 base and V by 3 bases; bases with no gene match: 8. Per germline, CDR1 SGHRS and CDR2 YFSETQ. The CDR3 protein is CASSSIGGDGTDTQYF. In DNA form, the CDR3 reads TGCGCCAGCAGCTCGATTGGGGGGGATGGCACAGATACGCAGTATTTT.

The J gene is TRBJ1-2, the V gene TRBV29-1, with D perhaps TRBD1 (5 bases). Germline CDR1 and CDR2: SQVTM and ANQGSEA. This CDR3 is built from 14 residues. With 6 bases removed from V and 0 bases from J, the gap between germline ends came to 14 bases. CDR3 sequence (DNA): TGCAGCGTAGGAGATAGGGGAACTAACTATGGCTACACCTTC. Its protein product is CSVGDRGTNYGYTF.

The chain couples TRBV7-2 to TRBJ2-2; no definite D call. The CDR3 spans 14 residues. The germline V and J ends were trimmed by 4 bases and 7 bases, with 13 bases remaining between them. The germline V gene has CDR1 SGHTA and CDR2 FQGNSA. CDR3 protein: CASSYNPFDGELFF. CDR3 in DNA: TGTGCCAGCAGCTATAACCCCTTTGACGGGGAGCTGTTTTTT.

This clonotype was counted ten times or more. The CDR3 loop is CASGLVVAGLTDTQYF. The CDR3 coding sequence is TGTGCTAGTGGTTTGGTAGTGGCGGGCCTCACAGATACGCAGTATTTT. The chain couples TRBV12-5 to TRBJ2-3; tentative D call: TRBD2 (5 bases). Trimming took off 0 bases at V and 2 bases at J, with 12 bases between the two ends. Germline values: CDR1 LGHNT, CDR2 FRNRAP. This CDR3 has 16 residues.

About this clonotype: A much bigger clone sits one base away, suggesting this may be a read error. The J gene is TRBJ2-1, the V gene TRBV7-9; 11 nucleotides agree with TRBD2. CDR3 length equals 15 residues. Germline-derived CDR1 and CDR2 are SEHNR and FQNEAQ (reference sequence). The CDR3 here is CASSLGGTSGTEQSF. The CDR3 DNA is TGTGCCAGCAGCTTAGGTGGGACTAGCGGTACGGAGCAGTCCTTC.

The J gene is TRBJ2-5, the V gene TRBV5-1; 9 bases align to TRBD1. The CDR3 contains 15 residues. Germline-derived CDR1 and CDR2 are SGHRS and YFSETQ. The junction had 7 bases not matched to a gene; V was cut back by 2 bases and J by 5 bases. The CDR3 DNA sequence: TGCGCCAGCAGCTTCGCCGGGACAGGGTCGGAGACCCAGTACTTC. This encodes CASSFAGTGSETQYF.

This clonotype showed up just once. This may stem from a read error, because a much larger clone lies one nucleotide away. The V gene is TRBV5-1, the J gene TRBJ2-1; TRBD2 aligns across 8 bases. The germline CDR1 and CDR2 sequences are SGHRS and YFSETQ. This CDR3 is built from 15 residues. The V and J ends lost 6 bases and 2 bases, in that order; junction bases with no gene match: 7. CDR3 DNA sequence: TGCGCCAGCAAATCGGGACTAGGCCCCTACAATGAGCAGTTCTTC. Its protein product is CASKSGLGPYNEQFF.